The source of this T cell receptor (beta chain) is a study of regulatory T cells in long-lasting Graves disease. General study points: New patients shared around 1,000 public clonotypes, and persistent patients shared more, with fewer than 3,500. Favoring TRBV28, TRBJ1-2 and TRBJ2-5 was a feature seen in persistent disease.

V was clipped by 5 bases and J by 0 bases, with 23 bases between them. The CDR3 sequence is 19 residues long. This clonotype appeared many times. Its target is not known. According to the study, TCR beta libraries were built with iRepertoire HTBI primers and CDR3-region Arm-PCR. Each CDR3 protein gets one entry after TCRdb re-called the multiplex PCR reads with MiXCR. The table has about 500,000 distinct CDR3 sequences, under 20% seen once; the top ten hold 9% to 15%. Sample time point: newly diagnosed GD, antithyroid drugs for less than 3 months. From PBMCs, RNA was extracted and then used to make the TCR library. Approximately 9-milliliter peripheral blood samples went into EDTA tubes. The sample was also linked to a second study, of T cells in Graves' hyperthyroidism and ophthalmopathy. That source adds: Most thyroid clonotypes expanded above 0.001 were also detected in blood.

The sequence came from a man aged 40-55 years with Graves disease. The V and J genes are TRBV12-3 or TRBV12-4 and TRBJ1-5; D remains ambiguous. The starting material was peripheral blood mononuclear cells (PBMCs), obtained at new diagnosis, from a patient treated with antithyroid drugs. CDR3 sequence: CASSPSSGSEVYSNQPQHF. CDR3 nucleotides: TGTGCCAGCAGTCCCAGTTCCGGGTCCGAAGTTTATAGCAATCAGCCCCAGCATTTT.